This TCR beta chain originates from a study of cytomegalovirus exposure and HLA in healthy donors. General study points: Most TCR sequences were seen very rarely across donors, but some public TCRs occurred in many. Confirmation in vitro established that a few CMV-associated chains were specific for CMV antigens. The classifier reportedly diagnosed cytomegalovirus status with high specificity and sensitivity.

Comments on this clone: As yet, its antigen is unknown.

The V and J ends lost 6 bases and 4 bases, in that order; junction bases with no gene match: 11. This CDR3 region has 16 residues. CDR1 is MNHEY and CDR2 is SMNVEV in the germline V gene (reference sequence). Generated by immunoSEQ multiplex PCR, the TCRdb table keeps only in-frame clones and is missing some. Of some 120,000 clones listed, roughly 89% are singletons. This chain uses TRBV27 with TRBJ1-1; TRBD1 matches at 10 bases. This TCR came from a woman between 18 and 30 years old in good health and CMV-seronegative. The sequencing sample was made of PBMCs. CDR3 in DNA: TGTGCCAGCAGCGTTAGGTTGACAGGGGGCTTCACTGAAGCTTTCTTT. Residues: CASSVRLTGGFTEAFF.